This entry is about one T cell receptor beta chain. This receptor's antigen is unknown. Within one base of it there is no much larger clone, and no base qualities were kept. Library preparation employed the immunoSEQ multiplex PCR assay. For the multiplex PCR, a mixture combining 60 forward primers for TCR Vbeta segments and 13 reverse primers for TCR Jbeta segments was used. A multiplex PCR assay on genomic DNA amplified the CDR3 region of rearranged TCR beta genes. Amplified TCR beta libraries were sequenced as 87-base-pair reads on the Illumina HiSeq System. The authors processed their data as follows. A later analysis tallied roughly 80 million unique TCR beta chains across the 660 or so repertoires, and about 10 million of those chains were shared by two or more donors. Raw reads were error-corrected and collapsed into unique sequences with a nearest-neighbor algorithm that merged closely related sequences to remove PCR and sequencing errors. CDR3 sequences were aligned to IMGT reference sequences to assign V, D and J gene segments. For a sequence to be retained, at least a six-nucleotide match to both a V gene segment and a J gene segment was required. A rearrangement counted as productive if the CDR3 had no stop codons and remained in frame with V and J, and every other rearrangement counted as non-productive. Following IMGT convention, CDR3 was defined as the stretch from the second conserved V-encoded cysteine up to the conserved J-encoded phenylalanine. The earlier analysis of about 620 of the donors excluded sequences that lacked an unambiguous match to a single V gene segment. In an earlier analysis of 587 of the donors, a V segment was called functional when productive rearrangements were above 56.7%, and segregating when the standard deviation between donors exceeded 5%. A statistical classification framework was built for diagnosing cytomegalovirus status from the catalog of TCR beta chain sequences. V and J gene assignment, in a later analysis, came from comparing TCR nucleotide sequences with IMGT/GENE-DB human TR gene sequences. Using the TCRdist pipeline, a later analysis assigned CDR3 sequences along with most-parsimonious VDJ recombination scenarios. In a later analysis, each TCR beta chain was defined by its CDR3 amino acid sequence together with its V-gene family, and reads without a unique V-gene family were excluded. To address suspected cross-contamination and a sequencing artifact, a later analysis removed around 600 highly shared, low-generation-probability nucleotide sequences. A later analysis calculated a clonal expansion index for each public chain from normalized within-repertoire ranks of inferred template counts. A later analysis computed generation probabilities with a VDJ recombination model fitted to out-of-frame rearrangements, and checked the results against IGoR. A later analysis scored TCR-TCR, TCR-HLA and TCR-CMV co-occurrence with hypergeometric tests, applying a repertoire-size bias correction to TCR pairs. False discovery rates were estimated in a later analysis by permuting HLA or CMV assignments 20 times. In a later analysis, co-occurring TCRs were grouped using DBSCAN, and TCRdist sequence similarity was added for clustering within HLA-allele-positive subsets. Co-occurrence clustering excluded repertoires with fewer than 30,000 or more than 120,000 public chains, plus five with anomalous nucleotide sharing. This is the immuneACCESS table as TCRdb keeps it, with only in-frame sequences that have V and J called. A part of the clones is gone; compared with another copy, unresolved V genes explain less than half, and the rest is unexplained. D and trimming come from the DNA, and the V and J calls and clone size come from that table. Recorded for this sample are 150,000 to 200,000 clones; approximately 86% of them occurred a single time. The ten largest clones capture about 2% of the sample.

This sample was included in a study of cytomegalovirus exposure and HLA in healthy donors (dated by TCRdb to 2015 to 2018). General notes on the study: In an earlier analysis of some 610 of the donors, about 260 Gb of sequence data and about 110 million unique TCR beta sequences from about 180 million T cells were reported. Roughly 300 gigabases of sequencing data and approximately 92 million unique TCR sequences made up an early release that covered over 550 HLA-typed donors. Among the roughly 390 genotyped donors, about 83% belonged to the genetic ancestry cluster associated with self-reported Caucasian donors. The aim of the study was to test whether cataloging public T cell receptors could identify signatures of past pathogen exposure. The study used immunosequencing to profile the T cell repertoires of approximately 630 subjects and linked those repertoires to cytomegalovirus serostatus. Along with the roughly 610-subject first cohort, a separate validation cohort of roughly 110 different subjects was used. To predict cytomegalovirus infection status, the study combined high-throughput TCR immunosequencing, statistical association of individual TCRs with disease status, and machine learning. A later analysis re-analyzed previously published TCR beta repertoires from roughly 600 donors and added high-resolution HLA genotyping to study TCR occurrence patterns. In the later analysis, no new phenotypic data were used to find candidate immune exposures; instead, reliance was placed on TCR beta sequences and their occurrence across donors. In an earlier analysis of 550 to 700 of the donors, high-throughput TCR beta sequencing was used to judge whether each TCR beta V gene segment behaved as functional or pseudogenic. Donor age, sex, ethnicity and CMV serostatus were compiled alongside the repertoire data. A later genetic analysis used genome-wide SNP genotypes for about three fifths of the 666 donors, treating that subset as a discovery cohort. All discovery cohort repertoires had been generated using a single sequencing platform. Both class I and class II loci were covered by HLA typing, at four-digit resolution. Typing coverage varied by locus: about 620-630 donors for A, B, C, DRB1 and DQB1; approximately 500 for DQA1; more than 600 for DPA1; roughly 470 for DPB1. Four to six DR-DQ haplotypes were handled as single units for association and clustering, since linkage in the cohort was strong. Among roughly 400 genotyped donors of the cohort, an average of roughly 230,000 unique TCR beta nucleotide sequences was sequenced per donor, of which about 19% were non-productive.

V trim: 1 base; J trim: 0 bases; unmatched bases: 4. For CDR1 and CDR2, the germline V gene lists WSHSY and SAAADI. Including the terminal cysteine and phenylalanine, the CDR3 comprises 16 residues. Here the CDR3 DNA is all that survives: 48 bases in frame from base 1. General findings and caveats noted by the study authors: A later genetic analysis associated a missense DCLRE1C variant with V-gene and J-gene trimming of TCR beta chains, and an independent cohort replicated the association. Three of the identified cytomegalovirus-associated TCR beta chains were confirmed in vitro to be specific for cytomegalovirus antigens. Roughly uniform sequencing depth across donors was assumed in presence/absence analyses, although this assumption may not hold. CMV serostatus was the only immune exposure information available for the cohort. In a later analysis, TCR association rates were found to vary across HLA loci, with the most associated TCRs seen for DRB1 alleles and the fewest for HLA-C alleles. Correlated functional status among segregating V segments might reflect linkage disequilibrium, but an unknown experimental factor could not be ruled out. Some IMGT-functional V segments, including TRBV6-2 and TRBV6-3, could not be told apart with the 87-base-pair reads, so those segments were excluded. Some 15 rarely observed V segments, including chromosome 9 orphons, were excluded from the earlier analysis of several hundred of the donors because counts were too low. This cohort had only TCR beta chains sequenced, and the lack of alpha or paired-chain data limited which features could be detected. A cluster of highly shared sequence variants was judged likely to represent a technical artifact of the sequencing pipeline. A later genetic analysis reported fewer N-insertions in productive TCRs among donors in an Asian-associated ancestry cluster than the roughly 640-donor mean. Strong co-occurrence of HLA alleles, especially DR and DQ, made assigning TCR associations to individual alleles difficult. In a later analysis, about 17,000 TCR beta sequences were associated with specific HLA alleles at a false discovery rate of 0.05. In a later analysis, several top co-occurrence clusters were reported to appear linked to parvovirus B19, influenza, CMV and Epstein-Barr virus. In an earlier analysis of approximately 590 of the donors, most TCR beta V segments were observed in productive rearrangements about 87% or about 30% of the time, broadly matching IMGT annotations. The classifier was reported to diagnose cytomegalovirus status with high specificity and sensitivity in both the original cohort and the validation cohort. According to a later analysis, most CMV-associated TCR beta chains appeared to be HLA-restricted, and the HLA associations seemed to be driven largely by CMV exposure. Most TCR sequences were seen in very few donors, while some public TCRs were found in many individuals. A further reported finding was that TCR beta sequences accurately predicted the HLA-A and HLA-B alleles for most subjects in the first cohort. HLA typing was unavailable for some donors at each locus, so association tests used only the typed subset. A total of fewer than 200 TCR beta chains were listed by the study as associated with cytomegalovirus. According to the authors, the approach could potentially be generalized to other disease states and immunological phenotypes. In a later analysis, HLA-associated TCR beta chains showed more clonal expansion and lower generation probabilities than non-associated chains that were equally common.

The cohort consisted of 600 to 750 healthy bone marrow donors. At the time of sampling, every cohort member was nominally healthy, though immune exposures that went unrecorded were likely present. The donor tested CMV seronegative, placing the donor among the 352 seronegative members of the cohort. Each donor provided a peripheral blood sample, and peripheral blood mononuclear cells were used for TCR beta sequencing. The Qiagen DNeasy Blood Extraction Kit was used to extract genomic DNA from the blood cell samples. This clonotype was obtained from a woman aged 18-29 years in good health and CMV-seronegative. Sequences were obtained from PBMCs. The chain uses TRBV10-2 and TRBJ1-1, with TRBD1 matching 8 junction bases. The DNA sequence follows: TGCGCCAGCAGTGAGTGGGGGGGACAGGTGAACACTGAAGCTTTCTTT. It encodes CASSEWGGQVNTEAFF.